This T cell receptor (beta chain) appears in the sequencing data of a study of T cells expressing NK-cell markers. Study-wide background: Seropositivity for HCMV was found in seven of the eight sequenced donors, with one seronegative.

Libraries used 5'RACE template switching adding universal primer site and UMIs. TCRdb re-called the 5' RACE reads and gives one entry per CDR3 protein, without DNA. The table for this sample gives more than 400,000 distinct CDR3 sequences. Germline values: CDR1 SQVTM, CDR2 ANQGSEA. This CDR3 contains 12 residues. The chain recombines TRBV29-1 with TRBJ2-3. The receptor was isolated from a woman aged 18 to 69 in good health. The sequenced sample consisted of blood T cells: a sorted CD56 or NKG2C T cell subset, CD4+ or CD8+ T cells, or bulk PBMC T cells (not recorded which). The CDR3 region is CSVVGNTDTQYF.